The 30 T cell receptor beta chains below come from one sample, sequenced in a study of blood T cell repertoires in COVID-19 (TCRdb year 2020). Library prep was done by the immunoSEQ multiplex PCR assay. As stored in TCRdb, this immuneACCESS dataset retains in-frame rearrangements with V and J assigned. A fraction of the clones does not appear; measured against another copy, unresolved V genes explain less than half of the discrepancy, and the remainder lacks a known reason. Here the sample has approximately 200,000 clones; more than 80% occur a single time. Clones ranked in the top ten supply 1.8% of the sample. Sequencing was carried out using PBMCs or T cells enriched from blood (not recorded which). The receptors were gathered from a man aged 55 to 70 who had recovered from COVID-19.

Written as DNA, the CDR3 is TGTGCCAGCAGCCCCAGGGAAACTTCCTACGAGCAGTACTTC. It specifies CASSPRETSYEQYF. The chain employs TRBV7-8 and TRBJ2-7; D may be TRBD1 (5 bases). The CDR3 runs to 14 residues. Germline assignment: CDR1 SGHVS and CDR2 FQNEAQ. The V gene lost 5 bases and the J gene lost 1 base, with 12 bases spanning the gap. Based on the CDR3 plus reference TRBV7-8 and TRBJ2-7, the full variable domain is GAGVSQSPRYKVAKRGQDVALRCDPISGHVSLFWYQQALGQGPEFLTYFQNEAQLDKSGLPSDRFFAERPEGSVSTLKIQRTQQEDSAVYLCASSPRETSYEQYFGPGTRLTVT.

The rearrangement uses TRBV21-1 and TRBJ1-5; TRBD1, the table's D call, lacks a check against the DNA. TRBV21-1 is given as a pseudogene. The CDR3 runs to 15 residues. DNA of the CDR3: TGTGCCAGCAGCAGACCGACAGATAGCAATCAGCCCCAGCATTTT. Amino acid sequence: CASSRPTDSNQPQHF.

This clone showed up just a few times. This rearrangement joins TRBV19 to TRBJ2-1; D possibly corresponds to TRBD2 (7 bases). This CDR3 contains 16 residues. The V end was cut by 6 bases, the J end by 6 bases, with 21 bases between. CDR1 is LNHDA and CDR2 is SQIVND in the germline V gene (reference sequence). The CDR3 sequence: CASRNPRGGGLNEQFF. CDR3 DNA: TGTGCCAGTAGGAACCCCCGCGGGGGCGGTCTCAATGAGCAGTTCTTC.

The CDR3, as DNA: TGTGCCAGCAGCGTGGAGTACCGGGACAGACACAATGAGCAGTTCTTC. Amino acid sequence: CASSVEYRDRHNEQFF. The genes are TRBV9 and TRBJ2-1, with 7 bases that match TRBD1. Germline CDR1 SGDLS, CDR2 YYNGEE. V shed 2 bases, J shed 5 bases, and the junction held 10 bases outside the gene matches. This CDR3 comprises 16 residues.

This clone came up once. The rearrangement joins TRBV25-1 to TRBJ2-3; a possible D gene is TRBD1 (6 bases). V lost 4 bases to trimming and J lost 7 bases, with 12 bases between them. CDR1 is MGHDK and CDR2 is SYGVNS in the germline V gene. This CDR3 contains 13 residues. CDR3 in amino acids: CASSAGVPYTQYF. The CDR3 region has the DNA TGTGCCAGCAGTGCAGGGGTGCCGTATACGCAGTATTTT.

This chain joins TRBV7-2 and TRBJ2-3; the D gene is possibly TRBD2 (6 bases). V gave up 5 bases and J gave up 1 base, with 10 bases separating them. Germline-derived CDR1 and CDR2 are SGHTA and FQGNSA. The CDR3 contains 14 residues. CDR3 nucleotide sequence: TGTGCCAGCAGCCCAGCGGGCCGCACAGATACGCAGTATTTT. Amino acids: CASSPAGRTDTQYF.

This chain connects TRBV18 to TRBJ1-6; 9 nucleotides match TRBD1. Germline assignment: CDR1 KGHSH and CDR2 LQKENI. The CDR3 is 15 residues long. The trim removed 4 bases at V and 5 bases at J, leaving 3 bases unmatched. The CDR3 reads CASSQDRGDNSPLHF. The CDR3 nucleotides are TGTGCCAGCTCACAAGACAGGGGGGATAATTCACCCCTCCACTTT.

This clone was detected a few times. The chain recombines TRBV3-1 (or the pseudogene TRBV3-2) with TRBJ2-4; the match to TRBD1 covers 7 bases. The CDR3 totals 14 residues. Germline trimming cut 1 base from V and 9 bases from J; bases unmatched to any gene: 6. Germline V CDR1 and CDR2: LGHDT, YNNKEL (reference sequence). CDR3 DNA sequence: TGTGCCAGCAGCCAAGCCCCACAGGGGAGCATTCAGTACTTC. It specifies CASSQAPQGSIQYF.

The rearrangement joins TRBV7-9 to TRBJ2-2; D ambiguous. The CDR3 spans 15 residues. Trimming removed 1 base from V and 0 bases from J, with 6 bases in between. Germline CDR1 reads SEHNR; CDR2 reads FQNEAQ (reference sequence). The CDR3 loop is CASSLDQTNTGELFF. The CDR3 bases are TGTGCCAGCAGCTTAGACCAGACGAACACCGGGGAGCTGTTTTTT. Combining the CDR3 with reference TRBV7-9 and TRBJ2-2 gives the whole variable domain DTGVSQNPRHKITKRGQNVTFRCDPISEHNRLYWYRQTLGQGPEFLTYFQNEAQLEKSRLLSDRFSAERPKGSFSTLEIQRTEQGDSAMYLCASSLDQTNTGELFFGEGSRLTVL.

This rearrangement joins TRBV20-1 to TRBJ2-5, with 7 nucleotides matching TRBD2. With V trimmed by 3 bases and J by 4 bases, 5 bases remained unmatched. Looked up from germline, CDR1 is DFQATT and CDR2 is SNEGSKA (reference sequence). CDR3 length equals 13 residues. CDR3 in amino acids: CSASPGLIETQYF. The CDR3 nucleotides read TGCAGTGCTAGTCCGGGACTAATAGAGACCCAGTACTTC.

The V call is TRBV9, the J call TRBJ2-2; D might be TRBD2 (5 bases). This CDR3 is 15 amino acids long. Trimming took 2 bases from V and 3 from J, leaving 11 bases between them. CDR1 is SGDLS and CDR2 is YYNGEE in the germline V gene. CDR3 in DNA: TGTGCCAGCAGCGTGACAACCGGGGACACCGGGGAGCTGTTTTTT. Encoded protein: CASSVTTGDTGELFF.

The chain's CDR3 is CASTQGARGTGELFF. The CDR3 region has the DNA TGTGCCAGCACCCAGGGGGCGCGTGGCACCGGGGAGCTGTTTTTT. This chain uses TRBV11-2 with TRBJ2-2; TRBD1 aligns across 8 bases. The germline V gene encodes CDR1 SGHAT and CDR2 FQNNGV. The CDR3 is 15 amino acids. V shed 7 bases and J 4 bases; nucleotides not matched to a gene: 8.

The V and J genes are TRBV4-2 and TRBJ2-3; D gene ambiguous. The germline V gene has CDR1 LGHNA and CDR2 YNFKEQ. V was clipped by 0 bases and J by 1 base, with 8 bases between them. The CDR3 runs 15 residues. The CDR3 here is CASSQEAFRTDTQYF. Written as DNA, the CDR3 is TGTGCCAGCAGCCAAGAGGCATTCCGCACAGATACGCAGTATTTT.

The count of this clone is one. The genes are TRBV10-1 and TRBJ2-3; 12 bases agree with TRBD2. Per the germline V gene, CDR1 is WNHNN and CDR2 is SYGVQD (reference sequence). With V trimmed by 5 bases and J by 0 bases, 9 bases remained unmatched. This CDR3 has 18 residues. CDR3 loop: CASSTTSGGTESTDTQYF. The CDR3 nucleotides read TGCGCCAGCAGTACTACTAGCGGGGGGACCGAAAGCACAGATACGCAGTATTTT.

The sample holds one count of this clone. The CDR3 sequence: CASSQFTAPSGNTIYF. CDR3 sequence (DNA): TGTGCCAGCAGCCAATTTACAGCTCCATCTGGAAACACCATATATTTT. The chain employs TRBV14 and TRBJ1-3; D call uncertain. Per the germline V gene, CDR1 is SGHDN and CDR2 is FVKESK. The CDR3 sequence is 16 residues long. V was clipped by 2 bases and J by 1 base, with 12 bases between them.

This clone is a singleton in its sample. The chain links TRBV30 to TRBJ2-3; D is perhaps TRBD1 (5 bases). CDR3 length: 12 amino acids. V was clipped by 8 bases and J by 4 bases, with 13 bases between them. Looked up from germline, CDR1 is GTSNPN and CDR2 is SVGIG (reference sequence). In nucleotides, the CDR3 is TGTGCCGTAGGGGTTACGGCAGATACGCAGTATTTT. It codes for CAVGVTADTQYF. Using reference TRBV30 and TRBJ2-3 for the parts outside the CDR3, the full variable domain is SQTIHQWPATLVQPVGSPLSLECTVEGTSNPNLYWYRQAAGRGLQLLFYSVGIGQISSEVPQNLSASRPQDRQFILSSKKLLLSDSGFYLCAVGVTADTQYFGPGTRLTVL.

The V call is TRBV19, the J call TRBJ2-2; D uncertain. CDR3 length: 15 residues. Trimming left V 1 base short and J 5 bases short, with 11 bases between. The germline CDR1 and CDR2 sequences are LNHDA and SQIVND (reference sequence). The CDR3, as DNA: TGTGCCAGTAGTATAGTTGAGTTTCCTACCGGGGAGCTGTTTTTT. It codes for CASSIVEFPTGELFF.

As concerns this clone: The junction and the germline gene differ at one end; a read error may be behind it. The chain carries TRBV7-2 and TRBJ2-3, with 8 nucleotides matching TRBD1. CDR1 and CDR2 (germline): SGHTA, FQGNSA. The CDR3 is 15 residues long. For the CDR3, the DNA is TGTGCCAGCAGATTAGGACAGGGCTGGGCAGATACGCAGTATTTT. It specifies CASRLGQGWADTQYF.

The J gene is TRBJ2-1, the V gene TRBV7-2; 11 bases align to TRBD1. CDR1 SGHTA and CDR2 FQGNSA come from the germline V gene. The length of the CDR3 is 16 residues. V shed 1 base and J 7 bases; nucleotides not matched to a gene: 6. The CDR3 region is CASSLDGTGGWNEQFF. CDR3 coding DNA: TGTGCCAGCAGCTTAGACGGGACAGGGGGATGGAATGAGCAGTTCTTC.

The count of this clone is one. The genes are TRBV9 and TRBJ1-6, with D unresolved. The CDR3 has 15 residues. Looked up from germline, CDR1 is SGDLS and CDR2 is YYNGEE. The V end was cut by 4 bases, the J end by 9 bases, with 17 bases between. The CDR3 nucleotides are TGTGCCAGCAGCCCCCGCCCATCGGGAGTTTCACCCCTCCACTTT. Translated, it gives CASSPRPSGVSPLHF. Complete variable domain (other parts from reference TRBV9 and TRBJ1-6): DSGVTQTPKHLITATGQRVTLRCSPRSGDLSVYWYQQSLDQGLQFLIQYYNGEERAKGNILERFSAQQFPDLHSELNLSSLELGDSALYFCASSPRPSGVSPLHFGNGTRLTVT.

J is TRBJ1-2 and V is TRBV12-5; D call uncertain. The germline CDR1 and CDR2 sequences are LGHNT and FRNRAP. Trimming shortened V by 3 bases and J by 4 bases, and 9 bases separated the two germline ends. This CDR3 contains 13 residues. The DNA of the CDR3 is TGTGCTAGTGGTTTTGGGCAGCCCTATGGCTACACCTTC. Amino acid sequence: CASGFGQPYGYTF.

The chain uses TRBV5-4 and TRBJ1-2, with 10 bases aligning to TRBD1. Germline values: CDR1 SGHNT, CDR2 YYREEE (reference sequence). Unmatched junction bases numbered 3, after V lost 2 bases and J lost 8 bases. This CDR3 spans 13 amino acids. The CDR3 DNA sequence: TGTGCCAGCAGCTTAGGGACAGGGGAAGGCTACACCTTC. Translating it yields CASSLGTGEGYTF.

The chain links TRBV10-3 to TRBJ1-2; D uncertain. This CDR3 has 13 residues. V lost 4 bases, J lost 8 bases, and 14 bases lay in between. Per the germline V gene, CDR1 is ENHRY and CDR2 is SYGVKD. The CDR3 sequence: CAISGTSREGYTF. The CDR3 DNA follows: TGTGCCATCAGTGGGACTTCCCGGGAGGGCTACACCTTC.

This clone has just a few counts. The rearrangement joins TRBV4-1 to TRBJ2-6, with D possibly matching TRBD2 (5 bases). Germline V gives CDR1 MGHRA, CDR2 YSYEKL. The germline V and J ends were trimmed by 1 base and 3 bases, with 10 bases remaining between them. The length of the CDR3 is 16 residues. This CDR3 is CASSQAGVGGANVLTF. The DNA for the CDR3 is TGCGCCAGCAGCCAAGCCGGGGTCGGTGGGGCCAACGTCCTGACTTTC.

This chain connects TRBV5-1 to TRBJ1-1, with 10 positions matching TRBD1. The ends lost 4 bases at V and 6 bases at J; junction bases unmatched: 12. Germline values: CDR1 SGHRS, CDR2 YFSETQ. This CDR3 comprises 16 residues. The CDR3 DNA reads TGCGCCAGCAGCCGGACAGGGGGAGCCCAGGTCGCTGAAGCTTTCTTT. Translation: CASSRTGGAQVAEAFF.

The table lists this clone with a few counts. V and J are TRBV9 and TRBJ2-7, with TRBD1 as a possible D gene (6 bases). V dropped 3 bases and J dropped 0 bases, with 10 bases sitting between them. Germline V gene lookup returns CDR1 SGDLS and CDR2 YYNGEE. The CDR3 runs 14 residues. CDR3 loop: CASSGRDNSYEQYF. The DNA of the CDR3 is TGTGCCAGCAGCGGACGGGACAACTCCTACGAGCAGTACTTC.

The chain is built from TRBV3-1 (or the pseudogene TRBV3-2) and TRBJ2-1, with 12 bases that match TRBD2. Trimming took 4 bases from V and 5 from J; bases not matched to a gene: 3. The germline CDR1 and CDR2 sequences are LGHDT and YNNKEL (reference sequence). CDR3 length: 15 residues. The chain's CDR3 is CASSRGLAGNNEQFF. CDR3 bases: TGTGCCAGCAGCCGCGGACTAGCGGGGAACAATGAGCAGTTCTTC.

This chain links TRBV6-5 with TRBJ1-2, with 7 bases lining up with TRBD1. Germline trimming cut 2 bases from V and 4 bases from J; bases unmatched to any gene: 7. CDR1 and CDR2 from the germline V gene are MNHEY and SVGAGI. This CDR3 region has 15 residues. In DNA, the CDR3 is TGTGCCAGCAGTTACGACGGACAGGCGTTCTATGGCTACACCTTC. Translated, it gives CASSYDGQAFYGYTF.

The CDR3 region has the DNA TGTGCCAGCAGCTTGCTGGGCCCAGAGAGCTCCTATAATTCACCCCTCCACTTT. It codes for CASSLLGPESSYNSPLHF. V usage is TRBV5-5 and J usage is TRBJ1-6, with D unclear. CDR3 length: 18 residues. V was clipped by 1 base and J by 0 bases, with 14 bases between them. Looked up from germline, CDR1 is SGHKS and CDR2 is YYEKEE (reference sequence).

This chain joins TRBV7-2 and TRBJ2-2; 7 positions agree with TRBD2. The length of the CDR3 is 12 residues. V lost 5 bases, J lost 13 bases, and 7 bases stayed unmatched. Germline CDR1 reads SGHTA; CDR2 reads FQGNSA. CDR3 in DNA: TGTGCCAGCAGCGACACTAGCGTAGGGCTGTTTTTT. Encoded protein: CASSDTSVGLFF.